Listed here is a single TCR beta chain. The sample originates from a study of shared clonotypes between healthy human individuals. Profiling relied on immunoSEQ multiplex PCR, and the TCRdb table lists in-frame clones only, not all of them. The sample holds roughly 2 million clones, 85% to 95% seen once. Splitting the CD4+ cells yielded a CD45RA+ naive subset and a CD45RA-negative memory subset. The CDR3 spans 15 residues. J was trimmed by 12 bases and V by 4 bases; bases with no gene match: 15. Per the germline V gene, CDR1 is GTSNPN and CDR2 is SVGIG (reference sequence). The source of this sequence is a man aged 18 to 30 in good health. J is TRBJ1-6 and V is TRBV30, with 7 bases fitting TRBD1. Sequenced: naive CD4+ T cells sorted from blood. Subset noted: CD45RA+ positively selected. The CDR3 sequence is CAWTGQLGHPRPLHF. DNA for the CDR3: TGTGCCTGGACGGGACAGTTAGGGCATCCCAGACCCCTCCACTTT.